This is a list of T cell receptor beta chains from one sample in a study of T cell repertoires in cytomegalovirus infection. Via MiXCR, TCRdb re-called the reads, giving one row per CDR3 protein. The data show roughly 500,000 distinct CDR3 sequences, about 42% seen once. These receptors' antigens are unknown. The material sequenced was cultured PBMCs, taken from culture after CMV antigen stimulation. All receptors come from a human donor in good health (CMV status not recorded). Some clones in this sample may be carry-over from other donors' samples. The CDR3 runs from the conserved cysteine through the conserved F or W. A D gene is named only where the DNA matches it firmly. Size values are once, few and many counts, or a class for expanded clones, and some rows have none.

- many 14 TRBJ2-3 TRBV6-1 CAGKGGRGTDTQYF TGTGCCGGTAAAGGGGGGAGGGGCACAGATACGCAGTATTTT
- few 16 TRBJ2-1 TRBV7-4 CASRRTSGKTPNEQFF TGTGCCAGCAGGAGGACAAGCGGTAAGACCCCAAATGAGCAGTTCTTC
- few 14 TRBJ1-1 TRBV6-5 CASTPPGQSPEAFF TGTGCCAGCACCCCCCCCGGACAGTCCCCTGAAGCTTTCTTT
TRBD1 - 14 TRBJ2-5 TRBV7-9 CASSRRQGQETQYF TGTGCCAGCAGCCGCCGACAGGGCCAAGAGACCCAGTACTTC
TRBD2 - 15 TRBJ2-7 TRBV19 CASSPGLGPSYEQYF TGTGCCAGTAGTCCAGGACTAGGACCCTCCTACGAGCAGTACTTC
- many 12 TRBJ2-7 TRBV18 CASSLDNYEQYF TGTGCCAGCTCACTGGACAACTACGAGCAGTACTTC
- few 14 TRBJ1-1 TRBV12-3/TRBV12-4 CASSLEGPWGEAFF TGTGCCAGCAGTTTAGAAGGGCCCTGGGGGGAAGCTTTCTTT
TRBD1 - 14 TRBJ1-5 TRBV10-3 CAISTGASNQPQHF TGTGCCATCAGTACAGGGGCTAGCAATCAGCCCCAGCATTTT
- - 12 TRBJ2-1 TRBV7-2 CASSPGSGEQFF TGTGCCAGCAGCCCAGGGTCTGGGGAGCAGTTCTTC
TRBD1 - 12 TRBJ2-7 TRBV7-2 CASSDRGGEQYF TGTGCCAGCAGCGACAGGGGTGGCGAGCAGTACTTC
- - 14 TRBJ2-7 TRBV18 CASSGGITSHEQYF TGTGCCAGCTCAGGCGGTATTACGTCGCACGAGCAGTACTTC
- - 13 TRBJ2-3 TRBV6-5 CASSKRDGDTQYF TGTGCCAGCAGTAAACGGGACGGGGATACGCAGTATTTT
TRBD2 - 14 TRBJ2-3 TRBV10-3 CATQDGRSTDTQYF TGTGCCACCCAGGACGGGAGGTCCACAGATACGCAGTATTTT
- - 15 TRBJ2-1 TRBV6-1 CASSKGTAMYNEQFF TGTGCCAGCAGCAAAGGGACCGCTATGTACAATGAGCAGTTCTTC
TRBD1 - 15 TRBJ1-6 TRBV27 CASRYRGLDNSPLHF TGTGCCAGCAGATACAGGGGCTTGGATAATTCACCCCTCCACTTT